Reported below is one TCR beta chain. Its matching antigen is unknown. This CDR3 is 14 amino acids long. Germline lookup yields CDR1 SGHTA and CDR2 FQGNSA. Deletions cut 4 bases from V and 0 bases from J, with 9 bases between. Unique molecular identifiers were incorporated during preparation of the TCRbeta library. Each CDR3 protein gets one entry after TCRdb re-called the PCR reads with MiXCR. There are fewer than 550,000 distinct CDR3 sequences in the sample; more than 9.5% occur only once, and 14% lies in the top ten. This record belongs to a study of T-cell reconstitution after alpha-beta-depleted transplantation in children. Whole-study results and caveats: After transplant, high TCRbeta diversity at day 60 in some patients arose from surviving recipient T cells and thymic progenitors. Expanded graft clones, several hundred of them, were reportedly the source of alpha-beta T cells about two months after transplant.

The source of this sequence is a female patient aged 2-15 years who had a stem cell transplant for aplastic anemia, so the T cells may come from the graft donor. The gene calls are TRBV7-2 and TRBJ2-5; tentative D call: TRBD2 (6 bases). The starting material was PBMCs, mostly from graft donor cells, obtained 180 days after TCRalphabeta/CD19-depleted stem cell transplant. For the CDR3, the DNA is TGTGCCAGCAGCTACGTAGCGGACCAAGAGACCCAGTACTTC. Its protein product is CASSYVADQETQYF.